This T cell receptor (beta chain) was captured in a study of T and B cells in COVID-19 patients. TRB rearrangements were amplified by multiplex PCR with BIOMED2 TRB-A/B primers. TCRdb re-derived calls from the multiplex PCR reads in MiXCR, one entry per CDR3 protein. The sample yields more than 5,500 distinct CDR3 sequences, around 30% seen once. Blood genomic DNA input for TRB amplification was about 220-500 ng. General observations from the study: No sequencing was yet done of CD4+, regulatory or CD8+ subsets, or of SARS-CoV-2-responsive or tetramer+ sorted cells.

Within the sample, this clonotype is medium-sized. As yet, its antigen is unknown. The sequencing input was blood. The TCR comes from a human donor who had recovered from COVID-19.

The chain's CDR3 is CASSMGTSGATDTQYF. The CDR3 DNA sequence: TGTGCCAGTAGTATGGGGACTAGCGGGGCGACAGATACGCAGTATTTT. V gene TRBV19 combines with J gene TRBJ2-3; 13 bases agree with TRBD2. There are 16 residues in the CDR3. The V segment lost 3 bases and the J segment 3 bases; nucleotides outside the gene matches: 3. Germline CDR1 is LNHDA and CDR2 is SQIVND (reference sequence).